A single sample is the source of the 12 T cell receptor beta chains below, sequenced in a study of T cell clonality in common variable immunodeficiency. Sequencing used immunoSEQ multiplex PCR; TCRdb keeps in-frame clones, though not all of them. In total the sample includes around 29,000 clones, none of them seen once. The sample taken for sequencing was peripheral blood mononuclear cells. The receptors come from a person aged 18 to 70 in good health.

The table lists this clone with many counts. Read sequence stops 3 residues before the CDR3 end, and the germline J gene provides the missing end. The chain couples TRBV12-3 or TRBV12-4 to TRBJ1-1, with 8 nucleotides matching TRBD1. V dropped 6 bases and J dropped 1; count of bases not matched to a gene: 4. CDR3 length: 14 amino acids. CDR3 region: CASSQQGGNTEAFF. The CDR3 DNA, read in part, is TGTGCCAGCAGCCAACAGGGGGGGAACACTGAA.

This clone was detected ten times or more. The CDR3 end is not reached by the read, which stops 3 residues before it; the germline J gene fills it in. V and J are TRBV7-3 and TRBJ2-4; 7 nucleotides match TRBD2. The CDR3 extends over 16 amino acids. The junction had 4 bases not matched to a gene; V was cut back by 2 bases and J by 0 bases. Germline-derived CDR1 and CDR2 are SGHTA and FQGTGA. Partial CDR3 DNA: TGTGCCAGCAGCTTATCCGCGGGGGTAGCCAAAAACATT. It encodes CASSLSAGVAKNI. The CDR3 in full is CASSLSAGVAKNIQYF.

The sample holds many counts of this clone. The CDR3 end falls 3 residues outside the read, so it is completed with the germline J gene. This sequence joins TRBV20-1 and TRBJ2-3, with D unresolved. With 4 bases removed from V and 0 bases from J, the gap between germline ends came to 5 bases. This CDR3 region has 12 residues. Germline values: CDR1 DFQATT, CDR2 SNEGSKA (reference sequence). CDR3 region: CSATFSTDTQYF. CDR3 DNA (partial): TGCAGTGCTACCTTTAGCACAGATACG.

This clone was recorded many times. The read halts 3 residues ahead of the CDR3 end, with the missing end drawn from the germline J gene. The chain carries TRBV5-1 and TRBJ1-1; D is ambiguous. V was clipped by 5 bases and J by 1 base, with 9 bases between them. The CDR3 runs 13 residues. The germline V gene encodes CDR1 SGHRS and CDR2 YFSETQ. The CDR3 sequence: CASSHSSNTEAFF. The CDR3 bases that were read are TGCGCCAGCAGTCACAGCTCGAACACTGAA.

This clone was found many times. The read comes to an end 3 residues before the CDR3 does, leaving the germline J gene to fill in the end. V gene TRBV19 combines with J gene TRBJ2-1, with TRBD1 matching 8 bases. The CDR3 is made up of 13 amino acids. Per the germline V gene, CDR1 is LNHDA and CDR2 is SQIVND (reference sequence). The junction had 6 bases not matched to a gene; V was cut back by 7 bases and J by 7 bases. CDR3 protein: CASNNQGANEQFF. Partial CDR3 DNA: TGTGCCAGTAATAATCAGGGGGCTAATGAG. Drawing the rest from reference TRBV19 and TRBJ2-1, the complete variable domain is DGGITQSPKYLFRKEGQNVTLSCEQNLNHDAMYWYRQDPGQGLRLIYYSQIVNDFQKGDIAEGYSVSREKKESFPLTVTSAQKNPTAFYLCASNNQGANEQFFGPGTRLTVL.

This clone was detected ten times or more. Sequencing ends 3 residues short of the CDR3 end; the germline J gene provides the rest. The rearrangement joins TRBV20-1 to TRBJ2-3, with D unclear. The germline V and J ends were trimmed by 0 bases and 0 bases, with 13 bases remaining between them. The CDR3 has 16 amino acids. Germline V gene data show CDR1 as DFQATT and CDR2 as SNEGSKA (reference sequence). The DNA read from the CDR3 is TGCAGTGCTAGAGATCCAGTAGGGCGCAGCACAGATACG. It translates to CSARDPVGRSTDT. The whole CDR3 is CSARDPVGRSTDTQYF.

This clone turned up a few times. The CDR3 end lies 3 residues beyond the end of the read and is filled in from the germline J gene. The chain has TRBV7-6 and TRBJ2-2; 9 bases agree with TRBD1. This CDR3 has 16 amino acids. The germline gives CDR1 SGHVS, CDR2 FNYEAQ. The ends lost 1 base at V and 2 bases at J; junction bases unmatched: 2. CDR3: CASSLEGQGNTGELFF. CDR3 bases read: TGTGCCAGCAGCTTAGAGGGACAGGGTAACACCGGGGAG.

The CDR3 bases that were read are TGTGCCAGCAGTGTCAGGGTAAACAGGTTGAGCTCTGGAAACACC. Encoded protein: CASSVRVNRLSSGNT. The whole CDR3 is CASSVRVNRLSSGNTIYF. The gene calls are TRBV2 and TRBJ1-3; weak D call: TRBD1 (5 bases). The read halts 3 residues ahead of the CDR3 end, with the missing end drawn from the germline J gene. Germline CDR1 reads SNHLY; CDR2 reads FYNNEI. The CDR3 sequence is 18 residues long. With 4 bases removed from V and 0 bases from J, the gap between germline ends came to 19 bases.

This clone occurred many times. The DNA ends 3 residues before the CDR3 does, and the rest of the CDR3 is filled in from the germline J gene. The J gene is TRBJ2-1, the V gene TRBV5-6, with a tentative D call TRBD2 (5 bases). Germline assignment: CDR1 SGHDT and CDR2 YYEEEE. V lost 3 bases and J 6 bases, leaving 13 bases between the germline ends. The CDR3 covers 14 residues. The CDR3 loop is CASSWELGSNEQFF. CDR3 DNA (partial): TGTGCCAGCAGCTGGGAACTAGGTAGCAATGAG.

Ten or more counts support this clone. The read falls 3 residues short of the CDR3 end, and the missing part is taken from the germline J gene. The chain is built from TRBV19 and TRBJ2-3; 10 nucleotides line up with TRBD2. V gave up 4 bases and J gave up 4 bases; unmatched junction bases: 11. The CDR3 runs 17 residues. CDR1 is LNHDA and CDR2 is SQIVND in the germline V gene (reference sequence). The sequenced part of the CDR3 DNA is TGTGCCAGTAGTACCCCTAGCGGGAGACTCGAGGCAGATACG. Translating it yields CASSTPSGRLEADT. In full, the CDR3 is CASSTPSGRLEADTQYF.

This clone was counted at least ten times. From the germline J gene comes the end of the CDR3, since the read stops 3 residues before it. J is TRBJ2-3 and V is TRBV29-1, with 10 bases that match TRBD1. Per the germline V gene, CDR1 is SQVTM and CDR2 is ANQGSEA. J gave up 1 base and V 4 bases, and 5 bases lay outside the gene matches. The CDR3 extends over 15 amino acids. CDR3 DNA (partial): TGCAGCGTTGCCGGGACAGGGGTGGGCACAGATACG. Protein product: CSVAGTGVGTDT. The entire CDR3 sequence reads CSVAGTGVGTDTQYF.

In this sample, this clone turned up many times. The read ends 3 residues before the CDR3 terminus; that terminus is restored from the germline J gene. This chain connects TRBV19 to TRBJ1-1; a possible D gene is TRBD1 (6 bases). The V end was cut by 3 bases, the J end by 1 base, with 18 bases between. Germline CDR1 and CDR2: LNHDA and SQIVND (reference sequence). The CDR3 loop spans 17 amino acids. Partial CDR3 DNA: TGTGCCAGTAGTATTGGAAGGGGGGGTAATTGGAACACTGAA. Translation gives CASSIGRGGNWNTE. The entire CDR3 reads CASSIGRGGNWNTEAFF. The whole variable domain, remainder taken from reference TRBV19 and TRBJ1-1, is DGGITQSPKYLFRKEGQNVTLSCEQNLNHDAMYWYRQDPGQGLRLIYYSQIVNDFQKGDIAEGYSVSREKKESFPLTVTSAQKNPTAFYLCASSIGRGGNWNTEAFFGQGTRLTVV.